Below are 28 T cell receptor beta chains sequenced from a single sample in a study of patients and donors after allogeneic stem cell transplantation. TCRdb recomputed calls from the RT-PCR reads with MiXCR, one row per CDR3 protein. The data show about 160,000 distinct CDR3 sequences, roughly two fifths seen once. Sequences were obtained from blood, either unsorted or a sorted T cell fraction (not recorded which). All receptors derive from a human donor who was either an allogeneic HSCT recipient or a stem cell or donor lymphocyte infusion donor (not recorded which). It is not recorded whose cells these are; they may come from a transplant donor.

In DNA form, the CDR3 reads TGTGCCAGCACCATAACCCCGGAGGCAAACAATGAGCAGTTCTTC. It yields the protein CASTITPEANNEQFF. V is TRBV3-1 and J is TRBJ2-1; possibly TRBD2 for D (5 bases). Germline V CDR1 and CDR2: LGHDT, YNNKEL (reference sequence). The CDR3 runs 15 residues. Trimming cost V 7 bases and J 5 bases, with 18 bases left between them.

V and J are TRBV7-2 and TRBJ2-1, with 8 bases identical to TRBD1. This CDR3 contains 16 residues. The junction had 7 bases not matched to a gene; V was cut back by 1 base and J by 5 bases. CDR1 SGHTA and CDR2 FQGNSA come from the germline V gene. CDR3 in DNA: TGTGCCAGCAGCTTAGGGGTTGGGGACAGGCACAATGAGCAGTTCTTC. Protein sequence: CASSLGVGDRHNEQFF.

V usage is TRBV28 and J usage is TRBJ1-2; D is unclear. Per germline, CDR1 MDHEN and CDR2 SYDVKM. The V end was cut by 2 bases, the J end by 5 bases, with 15 bases between. The CDR3 spans 15 residues. CDR3 loop: CASSLGEAIFYGYTF. The CDR3 nucleotides read TGTGCCAGCAGTTTAGGGGAGGCTATCTTTTATGGCTACACCTTC.

The chain links TRBV20-1 to TRBJ2-7; 9 bases match TRBD2. Germline CDR1 is DFQATT and CDR2 is SNEGSKA (reference sequence). This CDR3 has 16 residues. V gave up 0 bases and J gave up 2 bases; unmatched junction bases: 8. In nucleotides, the CDR3 is TGCAGTGCTAGAGACTCGACTAGCGGTCCCCCCTACGAGCAGTACTTC. Protein product: CSARDSTSGPPYEQYF.

A few counts support this clonotype. The chain combines TRBV5-1 with TRBJ1-2; 9 bases are a match to TRBD1. Germline V gene lookup returns CDR1 SGHRS and CDR2 YFSETQ. This CDR3 spans 14 amino acids. The trim removed 4 bases at V and 4 bases at J, leaving 5 bases unmatched. CDR3: CASSTDRGGYGYTF. DNA of the CDR3: TGCGCCAGCAGCACCGACAGGGGGGGCTATGGCTACACCTTC.

The chain couples TRBV24-1 to TRBJ1-1; the match to TRBD1 covers 7 bases. The CDR3 is made up of 14 amino acids. V gave up 4 bases and J gave up 3 bases; unmatched junction bases: 4. Looked up from germline, CDR1 is KGHDR and CDR2 is SFDVKD. The CDR3: CATSERGRDTEAFF. In nucleotides, the CDR3 is TGTGCCACCAGTGAGAGGGGGCGTGACACTGAAGCTTTCTTT.

The rearrangement links TRBV5-1 to TRBJ1-5; no clear D. The V gene lost 2 bases and the J gene lost 7 bases, with 16 bases spanning the gap. The CDR3 runs to 15 residues. Germline V gives CDR1 SGHRS, CDR2 YFSETQ. CDR3 loop: CASSLRGGSGQPQHF. CDR3 DNA: TGCGCCAGCAGCTTACGGGGAGGGTCTGGCCAGCCCCAGCATTTT.

This clonotype turned up a few times. The chain is built from TRBV29-1 and TRBJ1-1; D is unclear. The V gene's germline CDR1 is SQVTM and CDR2 ANQGSEA. There are 12 residues in the CDR3. The germline V and J ends were trimmed by 8 bases and 0 bases, with 10 bases remaining between them. The CDR3, as DNA: TGCAGCTACTGCAGGTTGAACACTGAAGCTTTCTTT. It yields the protein CSYCRLNTEAFF. The full variable domain, in which reference TRBV29-1 and TRBJ1-1 provide the parts outside the CDR3, is SAVISQKPSRDICQRGTSLTIQCQVDSQVTMMFWYRQQPGQSLTLIATANQGSEATYESGFVIDKFPISRPNLTFSTLTVSNMSPEDSSIYLCSYCRLNTEAFFGQGTRLTVV.

V and J are TRBV20-1 and TRBJ2-1; no definite D call. This CDR3 has 11 amino acids. V lost 5 bases, J lost 3 bases, and 5 bases lay in between. The germline gives CDR1 DFQATT, CDR2 SNEGSKA (reference sequence). The CDR3 spells CSAPIYNEQFF. The CDR3 coding sequence is TGCAGTGCTCCAATCTACAATGAGCAGTTCTTC.

This sequence joins TRBV2 and TRBJ1-4; tentative D call: TRBD1 (5 bases). This CDR3 has 13 amino acids. CDR1 is SNHLY and CDR2 is FYNNEI in the germline V gene. Trimming took 10 bases from V and 5 from J, leaving 14 bases between them. The CDR3 is CATYRGSNEKLFF. The CDR3 nucleotides are TGTGCCACATACCGGGGCTCAAATGAAAAACTGTTTTTT. Filled out from reference TRBV2 and TRBJ1-4, the complete variable domain reads EPEVTQTPSHQVTQMGQEVILRCVPISNHLYFYWYRQILGQKVEFLVSFYNNEISEKSEIFDDQFSVERPDGSNFTLKIRSTKLEDSAMYFCATYRGSNEKLFFGSGTQLSVL.

This clonotype was counted only a few times. CDR3 amino acids: CASSHPGGGQDQKLFF. In DNA form, the CDR3 reads TGCGCCAGCAGCCATCCTGGGGGCGGTCAAGATCAAAAACTGTTTTTT. The rearrangement joins TRBV4-3 to TRBJ1-4; D perhaps matches TRBD1 (6 bases). Trimming removed 3 bases at V and 9 bases at J, with 20 bases between. Germline V gene sequence: CDR1 LGHNA, CDR2 YSLEER. The CDR3 runs 16 residues.

The V and J genes are TRBV7-2 and TRBJ1-6; tentatively, D is TRBD1 (5 bases). V shed 4 bases and J shed 7 bases, with 11 bases lying between them. This CDR3 has 14 residues. Germline-derived CDR1 and CDR2 are SGHTA and FQGNSA. The CDR3 reads CASSSQGWNSPLHF. CDR3 nucleotides: TGTGCCAGCAGCTCCCAGGGTTGGAATTCACCCCTCCACTTT.

This clonotype was detected many times. The J gene is TRBJ1-5, the V gene TRBV28; D not certain. V was shortened by 3 bases and J by 5 bases, with 14 bases between the two germline ends. The CDR3 sequence is 15 residues long. Germline loops: CDR1 MDHEN, CDR2 SYDVKM. CDR3 region: CASSLGRADYQPQHF. As DNA, the CDR3 is TGTGCCAGCAGTTTGGGGAGGGCCGATTATCAGCCCCAGCATTTT.

This clonotype came up once. The chain couples TRBV20-1 to TRBJ1-2; D call uncertain. Looked up from germline, CDR1 is DFQATT and CDR2 is SNEGSKA (reference sequence). The CDR3 is 12 residues long. V gave up 5 bases and J gave up 5 bases, with 12 bases separating them. The CDR3 loop reads CSAGPPGYGYTF. The DNA for the CDR3 is TGCAGTGCTGGTCCCCCTGGATATGGCTACACCTTC.

The chain is built from TRBV6-6 and TRBJ1-5; D is unclear. Per the germline V gene, CDR1 is MNHNY and CDR2 is SVGAGI (reference sequence). The ends were cut back, 2 bases at V and 3 bases at J, with 11 bases in the middle. The CDR3 is 15 amino acids. In nucleotides, the CDR3 is TGTGCCAGCAGTTACGGAGGGTGGGCCAATCAGCCCCAGCATTTT. Amino acids: CASSYGGWANQPQHF.

This CDR3 is CASSLHRGLGEQYV. The CDR3 DNA sequence: TGTGCCAGCAGTTTACATCGGGGGCTGGGAGAGCAGTACGTC. This chain connects TRBV27 to TRBJ2-7; D may be TRBD1 or TRBD2 (6 bases each). CDR1 is MNHEY and CDR2 is SMNVEV in the germline V gene (reference sequence). Trimming removed 2 bases at V and 7 bases at J, with 15 bases between. The CDR3 totals 14 residues.

This chain uses TRBV7-2 with TRBJ2-2, with D possibly being TRBD1 (7 bases). The CDR3 runs to 16 residues. Germline values: CDR1 SGHTA, CDR2 FQGNSA. V lost 5 bases, J lost 6 bases, and 19 bases lay in between. DNA of the CDR3: TGTGCCAGCAGCCTATATAGACAGGGAGGCGCCGGGGAGCTGTTTTTT. Residues: CASSLYRQGGAGELFF.

The V call is TRBV2, the J call TRBJ2-1; 9 bases fit TRBD2. Germline-derived CDR1 and CDR2 are SNHLY and FYNNEI. This CDR3 has 14 residues. Trimming removed 1 base from V and 6 bases from J; junction bases left unmatched: 1. This CDR3 reads CASSEGGLANEQFF. The CDR3 coding sequence is TGTGCCAGCAGTGAAGGGGGACTAGCCAATGAGCAGTTCTTC.

The rearrangement joins TRBV11-2 to TRBJ2-3, with a possible D match to TRBD1 (6 bases). The length of the CDR3 is 16 residues. Germline assignment: CDR1 SGHAT and CDR2 FQNNGV. Deletions cut 5 bases from V and 1 base from J, with 16 bases between. The CDR3 loop reads CASSPRQALGTDTQYF. The CDR3, as DNA: TGTGCCAGCAGCCCCAGACAGGCCTTGGGCACAGATACGCAGTATTTT.

The rearrangement uses TRBV7-2 and TRBJ1-6, with D unclear. Germline CDR1 and CDR2: SGHTA and FQGNSA. Trimming removed 1 base from V and 5 bases from J, with 6 bases in between. This CDR3 spans 14 amino acids. CDR3: CASSLVPNNSPLHF. The CDR3 region has the DNA TGTGCCAGCAGCTTAGTTCCTAATAATTCACCCCTCCACTTT.

The chain uses TRBV27 and TRBJ1-6, with 7 bases aligning to TRBD1. CDR1 MNHEY and CDR2 SMNVEV come from the germline V gene (reference sequence). V dropped 2 bases and J dropped 10; count of bases not matched to a gene: 11. This CDR3 is built from 16 residues. Here the CDR3 reads CASSLTQGGRNSPLHF. Written as DNA, the CDR3 is TGTGCCAGCAGTTTAACCCAGGGGGGTAGGAACTCACCCCTCCACTTT.

This clonotype was detected once. The V and J genes are TRBV27 and TRBJ2-7; D call uncertain. Germline loops: CDR1 MNHEY, CDR2 SMNVEV (reference sequence). The V and J ends lost 4 bases and 7 bases respectively, with 14 bases between them. This CDR3 has 13 residues. CDR3 sequence (DNA): TGTGCCAGCAGTTCCCCGGCCCGAAGGGAGCAGTACTTC. It is translated as CASSSPARREQYF.

This clonotype was observed a handful of times. The chain employs TRBV15 and TRBJ1-5, with 8 bases matching TRBD1. Germline CDR1 is LNHNV and CDR2 is YYDKDF (reference sequence). V was clipped by 5 bases and J by 4 bases; unmatched bases: 7. CDR3 length: 15 amino acids. DNA of the CDR3: TGTGCCACCAGCCGAGGACAGGGCCAAAATCAGCCCCAGCATTTT. Translating it yields CATSRGQGQNQPQHF.

This chain uses TRBV3-1 with TRBJ1-6; D is perhaps TRBD1 (5 bases). V was cut by 1 base and J by 0 bases, with 13 bases left in between. The germline V gene has CDR1 LGHDT and CDR2 YNNKEL (reference sequence). The CDR3 runs to 18 residues. The CDR3: CASSQGDFHSSYNSPLHF. Here the CDR3 DNA reads TGTGCCAGCAGCCAAGGGGACTTTCATAGCTCCTATAATTCACCCCTCCACTTT.

The chain recombines TRBV25-1 with TRBJ2-3, with 10 bases lining up with TRBD2. V dropped 9 bases and J dropped 1; count of bases not matched to a gene: 7. The CDR3 sequence is 15 residues long. CDR1 is MGHDK and CDR2 is SYGVNS in the germline V gene. As DNA, the CDR3 is TGTGCCAGACCTAGCGGGGGACTTTGCACAGATACGCAGTATTTT. Its translation is CARPSGGLCTDTQYF. Using reference TRBV25-1 and TRBJ2-3 for the parts outside the CDR3, the full variable domain is EADIYQTPRYLVIGTGKKITLECSQTMGHDKMYWYQQDPGMELHLIHYSYGVNSTEKGDLSSESTVSRIRTEHFPLTLESARPSHTSQYLCARPSGGLCTDTQYFGPGTRLTVL.

V is TRBV12-3 or TRBV12-4 and J is TRBJ1-1; 7 nucleotides line up with TRBD1. The CDR3 has 12 residues. V was pared by 3 bases and J by 7 bases, with 2 bases of the junction left unmatched. The CDR3 here is CASSFPGGEAFF. CDR3 coding DNA: TGTGCCAGCAGTTTCCCAGGGGGTGAAGCTTTCTTT.

This clonotype came up a few times. The rearrangement links TRBV12-3 or TRBV12-4 to TRBJ2-5; perhaps D is TRBD1 or TRBD2 (5 bases each). V lost 3 bases and J lost 5, with 13 bases in between. This CDR3 is 14 amino acids long. The DNA of the CDR3 is TGTGCCAGCAGTTTGGGGGTAGCTGGTGAGACCCAGTACTTC. As protein: CASSLGVAGETQYF.

This chain joins TRBV9 and TRBJ1-6; D may be TRBD1 (5 bases). The CDR3 covers 14 residues. Germline V gene sequence: CDR1 SGDLS, CDR2 YYNGEE. The V end was cut by 1 base, the J end by 10 bases, with 12 bases between. The CDR3 nucleotides are TGTGCCAGCAGCGTAAGCGGGGCCGAATCACCCCTCCACTTT. Its protein is CASSVSGAESPLHF.